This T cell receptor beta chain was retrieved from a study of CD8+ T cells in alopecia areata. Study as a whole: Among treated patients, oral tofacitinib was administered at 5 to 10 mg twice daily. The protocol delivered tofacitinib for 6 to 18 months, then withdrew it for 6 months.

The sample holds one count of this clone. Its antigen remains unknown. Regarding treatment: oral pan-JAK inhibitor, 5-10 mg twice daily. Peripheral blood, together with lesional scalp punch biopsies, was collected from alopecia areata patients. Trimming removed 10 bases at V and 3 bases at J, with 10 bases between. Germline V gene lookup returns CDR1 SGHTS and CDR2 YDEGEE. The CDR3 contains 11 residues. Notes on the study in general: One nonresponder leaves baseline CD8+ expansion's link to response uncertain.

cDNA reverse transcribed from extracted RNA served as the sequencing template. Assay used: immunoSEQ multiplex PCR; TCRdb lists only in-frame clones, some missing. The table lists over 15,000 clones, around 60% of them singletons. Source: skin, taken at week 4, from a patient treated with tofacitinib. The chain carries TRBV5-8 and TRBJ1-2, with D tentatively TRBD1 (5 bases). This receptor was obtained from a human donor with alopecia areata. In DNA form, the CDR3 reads TGTGCCCCAAGGGGATACTATGGCTACACCTTC. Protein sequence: CAPRGYYGYTF.